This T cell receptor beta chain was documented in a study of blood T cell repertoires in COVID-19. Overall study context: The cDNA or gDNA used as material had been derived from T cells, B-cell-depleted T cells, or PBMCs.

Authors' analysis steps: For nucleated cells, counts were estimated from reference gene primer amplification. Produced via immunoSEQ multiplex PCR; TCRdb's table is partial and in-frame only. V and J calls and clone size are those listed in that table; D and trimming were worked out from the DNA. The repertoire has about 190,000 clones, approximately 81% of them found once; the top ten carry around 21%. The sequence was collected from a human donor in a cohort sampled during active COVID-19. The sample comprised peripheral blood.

This CDR3 is CASSLNRVNTEAFF. Written as DNA, the CDR3 is TGTGCCAGCAGCTTGAACAGGGTGAACACTGAAGCTTTCTTT. The gene calls are TRBV7-8 and TRBJ1-1; D possibly corresponds to TRBD1 (6 bases). Trimming took 3 bases from V and 0 from J, leaving 8 bases between them. This CDR3 is 14 amino acids long. Per the germline V gene, CDR1 is SGHVS and CDR2 is FQNEAQ. Filled out from reference TRBV7-8 and TRBJ1-1, the complete variable domain reads GAGVSQSPRYKVAKRGQDVALRCDPISGHVSLFWYQQALGQGPEFLTYFQNEAQLDKSGLPSDRFFAERPEGSVSTLKIQRTQQEDSAVYLCASSLNRVNTEAFFGQGTRLTVV.